This T cell receptor (beta chain) comes out of a study of blood T cell repertoires in COVID-19. This clone has at least ten counts. CDR1 is MDHEN, CDR2 SYDVKM, per germline. With 6 bases clipped from V and 4 bases from J, the junction kept 17 bases outside the gene matches. The CDR3 spans 17 residues. Method: immunoSEQ multiplex PCR; TCRdb's copy keeps in-frame clones and lacks some. The repertoire has roughly 81,000 clones, around 81% of them found once; the top ten carry roughly 2.2%. The chain employs TRBV28 and TRBJ2-7; 8 bases line up with TRBD1. The sequenced sample was peripheral blood. The clonotype was recovered from a woman in her seventies with acute or convalescent COVID-19. CDR3 amino acids: CASRARTGFILTYEQYF. CDR3 nucleotides: TGTGCCAGCAGGGCTAGGACAGGGTTTATTCTTACTTACGAGCAGTACTTC.